Detailed here is one T cell receptor (beta chain). The CDR3 is made up of 12 amino acids. The V segment lost 2 bases and the J segment 7 bases; nucleotides outside the gene matches: 1. Germline loops: CDR1 SGHTA, CDR2 FQGNSA. The repertoire was sequenced with immunoSEQ multiplex PCR; TCRdb's copy has only in-frame clones and lacks some. Of roughly 76,000 clones detected, about nine tenths appear once; the ten largest clones hold roughly 2.7%. These data originate in a study of T cell responses to AZD1222 COVID-19 vaccine. The chain employs TRBV7-2 and TRBJ1-2, with 7 bases fitting TRBD1. Here the sequenced sample was peripheral blood, taken on day 0 of AZD1222 vaccination. The sequence came from an adult in good health. In DNA form, the CDR3 reads TGTGCCAGCAGCTTATCAGGGGGTGGCTACACCTTC. Protein product: CASSLSGGGYTF.